These T cell receptor beta chains were read from a single sample in a study of T cells in tumors after PD-1 blockade. TCRdb keeps only in-frame clones here, not all; method: immunoSEQ multiplex PCR. The repertoire holds approximately 46,000 clones, 79% seen once, with over 15% in the top ten. The source was PBMCs, collected before anti-PD-1 treatment. Source of these receptors: a human donor with basal cell carcinoma. Both conserved end residues are trimmed from each CDR3. Each record gives: V gene, clone size, CDR3 protein. A clone size is listed for some rows: how often the clone was seen (once, few, many), or a class if it is expanded.

TRBV2,.,ASVEGRSGNTIY
TRBV6-5,.,ASSRTSGGFYEQY
TRBV9,.,ASSVGDGVPGELF
TRBV27,.,ASSLAGGPQETQY
TRBV4-2,.,ASSQEGGRNTEAF
TRBV5-1,.,ASSLPSGGTEAF
TRBV27,.,ASSLAGASWYTGELF
TRBV12-3/TRBV12-4,.,ASSFRGTETQY
TRBV28,once,ASNNDRFNQETQY
TRBV9,.,ASSVEGTDTQY
TRBV6-5,.,ASTASGSRELF
TRBV30,once,AWSGGTGEIFYNSPLH
TRBV27,.,ASSPRGVQQETQY
TRBV5-1,.,ASSLGVLYEQY
TRBV7-9,.,ASSLGRGLAFNEQF
TRBV11-3,once,ASSLEWFSRDREYSIYGYT
TRBV19,few,ASSIQTVNTEAF
TRBV6-2/TRBV6-3,.,ASSPGQGRHQPQH
TRBV10-3,.,AISQGDKNIQY
TRBV20-1,few,SASVLEREGLYNEQF
TRBV28,.,AITGRGGNTIY
TRBV5-1,.,ASSTGQGGATEAF
TRBV30,.,AWSQYRGEQY
TRBV6-5,.,ASSYSLTGGSYEQY
TRBV27,.,ASSPPGLRNEQF
TRBV6-1,.,ASSDRWSSYEQY
TRBV28,.,ASTIGGGGNSGNTIY
TRBV10-2,.,ASSPGQGAQGYT
TRBV10-1,.,ASSKNTGELF
TRBV15,.,ATSRDGGEQY
TRBV5-4,.,ASSERPRTGYT
TRBV5-1,.,ASSLAGYGNTIY
TRBV6-6,.,ASSYSPGLNTEAF
TRBV25-1,.,ASSGSQGLSEKLF
TRBV27,.,ASSLSVTGAREQF
TRBV6-5,.,TSSYGAGTGVNEQF
TRBV24-1,.,ATSDSRTGNTEAF
TRBV3-1/TRBV3-2,.,ASSGTGRGYEQY
TRBV5-4,.,ASSGSYAAYEQY
TRBV30,.,AWSPYSNQPQH
TRBV21-1,once,ASSPVRDTRRGNQPQH